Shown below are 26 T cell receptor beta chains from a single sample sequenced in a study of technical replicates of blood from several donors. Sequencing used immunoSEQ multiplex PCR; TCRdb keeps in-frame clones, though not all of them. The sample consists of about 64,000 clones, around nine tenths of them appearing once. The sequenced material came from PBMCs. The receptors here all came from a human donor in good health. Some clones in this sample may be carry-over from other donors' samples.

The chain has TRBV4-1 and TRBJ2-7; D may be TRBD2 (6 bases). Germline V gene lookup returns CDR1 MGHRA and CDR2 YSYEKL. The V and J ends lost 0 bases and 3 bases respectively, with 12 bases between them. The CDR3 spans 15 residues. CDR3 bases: TGCGCCAGCAGCCAAGATGGGACTTTTTACTACGAGCAGTACTTC. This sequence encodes CASSQDGTFYYEQYF.

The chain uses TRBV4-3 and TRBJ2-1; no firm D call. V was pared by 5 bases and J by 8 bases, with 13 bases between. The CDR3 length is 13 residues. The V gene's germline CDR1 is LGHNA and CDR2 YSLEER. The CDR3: CASSSQAIDEQFF. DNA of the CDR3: TGCGCCAGCAGCTCCCAAGCGATCGATGAGCAGTTCTTC.

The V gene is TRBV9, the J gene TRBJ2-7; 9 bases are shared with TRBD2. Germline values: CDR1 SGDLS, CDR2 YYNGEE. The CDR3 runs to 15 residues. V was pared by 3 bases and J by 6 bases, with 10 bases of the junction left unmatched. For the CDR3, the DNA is TGTGCCAGCAGCGCGACTAGCGGACACCTTCGCGAGCAGTACTTC. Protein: CASSATSGHLREQYF.

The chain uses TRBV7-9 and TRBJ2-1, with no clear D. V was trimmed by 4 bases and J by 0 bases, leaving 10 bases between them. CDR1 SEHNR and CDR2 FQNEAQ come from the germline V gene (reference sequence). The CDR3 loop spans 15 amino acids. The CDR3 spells CASSSSLPSYNEQFF. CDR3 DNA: TGTGCCAGCAGCTCCTCCCTACCCTCCTACAATGAGCAGTTCTTC.

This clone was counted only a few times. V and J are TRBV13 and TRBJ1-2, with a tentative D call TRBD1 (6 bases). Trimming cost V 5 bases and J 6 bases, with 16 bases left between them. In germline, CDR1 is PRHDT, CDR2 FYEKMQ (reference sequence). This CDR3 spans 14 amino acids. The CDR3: CASSKEAGTHGYTF. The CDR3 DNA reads TGTGCCAGCAGCAAAGAGGCAGGGACACATGGCTACACCTTC.

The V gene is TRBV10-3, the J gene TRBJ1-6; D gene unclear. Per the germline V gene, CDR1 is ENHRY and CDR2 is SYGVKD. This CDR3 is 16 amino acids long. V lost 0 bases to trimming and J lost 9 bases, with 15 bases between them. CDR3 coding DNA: TGTGCCATCAGTGAGTCATCCGGGATTGGGAGTTCACCCCTCCACTTT. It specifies CAISESSGIGSSPLHF.

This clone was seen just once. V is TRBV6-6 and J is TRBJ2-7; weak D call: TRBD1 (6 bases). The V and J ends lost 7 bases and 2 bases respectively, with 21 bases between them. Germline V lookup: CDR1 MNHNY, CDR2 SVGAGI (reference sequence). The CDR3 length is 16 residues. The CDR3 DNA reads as TGTGCCAGCAACCACGGAGATGGACAGCCCCCCTACGAGCAGTACTTC. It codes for CASNHGDGQPPYEQYF.

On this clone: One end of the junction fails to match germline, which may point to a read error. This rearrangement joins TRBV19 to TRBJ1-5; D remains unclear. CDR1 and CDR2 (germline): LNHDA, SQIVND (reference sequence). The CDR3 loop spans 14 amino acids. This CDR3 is CATVDEWEGQPQHF. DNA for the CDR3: TGTGCCACTGTCGACGAGTGGGAGGGTCAGCCCCAGCACTTT.

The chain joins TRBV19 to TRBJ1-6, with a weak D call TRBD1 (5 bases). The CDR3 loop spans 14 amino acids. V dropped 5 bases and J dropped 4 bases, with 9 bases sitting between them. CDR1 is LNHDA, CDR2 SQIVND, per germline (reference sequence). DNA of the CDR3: TGTGCCAGTAGTGACAGTCATTATAATTCACCCCTCCACTTT. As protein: CASSDSHYNSPLHF.

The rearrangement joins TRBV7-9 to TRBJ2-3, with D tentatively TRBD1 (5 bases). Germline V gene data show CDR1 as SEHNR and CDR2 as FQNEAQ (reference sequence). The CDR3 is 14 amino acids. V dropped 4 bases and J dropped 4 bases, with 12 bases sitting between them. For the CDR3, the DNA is TGTGCCAGCAGCTCCAGGGTCACCCCAGATACGCAGTATTTT. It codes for CASSSRVTPDTQYF.

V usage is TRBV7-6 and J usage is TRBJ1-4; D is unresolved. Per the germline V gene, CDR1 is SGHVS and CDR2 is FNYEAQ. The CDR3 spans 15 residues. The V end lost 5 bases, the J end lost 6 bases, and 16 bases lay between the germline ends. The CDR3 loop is CASSPTTVGDEKLFF. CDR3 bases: TGTGCCAGCAGCCCTACAACCGTCGGGGATGAAAAACTGTTTTTT.

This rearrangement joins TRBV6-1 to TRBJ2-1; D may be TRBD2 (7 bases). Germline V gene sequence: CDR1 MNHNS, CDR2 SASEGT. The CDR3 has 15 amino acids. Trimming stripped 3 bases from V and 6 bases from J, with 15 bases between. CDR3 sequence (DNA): TGTGCCAGCAGTGAGAGGGGGGGGAGTGCCAATGAGCAGTTCTTC. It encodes CASSERGGSANEQFF.

Written as DNA, the CDR3 is TGTGCCACCAGCAGATGGAGGGAAAACATTCAGTACTTC. Its translation is CATSRWRENIQYF. The chain has TRBV15 and TRBJ2-4, with D possibly matching TRBD2 (6 bases). Trimming stripped 2 bases from V and 5 bases from J, with 7 bases between. The germline CDR1 and CDR2 sequences are LNHNV and YYDKDF (reference sequence). The CDR3 consists of 13 residues.

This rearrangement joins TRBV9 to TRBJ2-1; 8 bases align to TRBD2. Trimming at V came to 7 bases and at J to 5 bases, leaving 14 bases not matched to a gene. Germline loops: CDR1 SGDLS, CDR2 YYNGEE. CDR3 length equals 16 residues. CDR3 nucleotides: TGTGCCAGCTCTGCGGGGGGCCAAAATACAAACAATGAGCAGTTCTTC. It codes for CASSAGGQNTNNEQFF.

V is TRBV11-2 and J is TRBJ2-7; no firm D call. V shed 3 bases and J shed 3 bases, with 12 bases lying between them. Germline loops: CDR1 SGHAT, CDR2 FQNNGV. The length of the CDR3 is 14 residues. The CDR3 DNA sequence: TGTGCCAGCAGCTTTCTTGGTAGAAACTACGAGCAGTACTTC. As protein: CASSFLGRNYEQYF.

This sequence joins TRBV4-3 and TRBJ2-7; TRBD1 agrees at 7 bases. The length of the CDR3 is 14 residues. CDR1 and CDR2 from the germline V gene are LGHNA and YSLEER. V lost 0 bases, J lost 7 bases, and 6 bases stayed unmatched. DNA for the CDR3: TGCGCCAGCAGCCAAGATAGGGGGCTTTGGGAGCAGTACTTC. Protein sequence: CASSQDRGLWEQYF.

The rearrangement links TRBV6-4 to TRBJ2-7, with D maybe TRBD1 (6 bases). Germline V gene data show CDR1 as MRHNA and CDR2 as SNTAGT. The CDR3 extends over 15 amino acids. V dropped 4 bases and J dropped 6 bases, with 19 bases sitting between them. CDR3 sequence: CASSVATMEQGEQYF. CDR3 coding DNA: TGTGCCAGCAGTGTAGCTACAATGGAACAGGGCGAGCAGTACTTC.

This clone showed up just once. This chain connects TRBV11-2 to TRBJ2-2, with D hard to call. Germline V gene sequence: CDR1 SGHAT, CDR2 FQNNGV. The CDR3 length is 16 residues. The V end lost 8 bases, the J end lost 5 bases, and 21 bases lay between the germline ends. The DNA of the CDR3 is TGTGCCAGCCGCCCGGTCCGGCTAGTAAAGACCGGGGAGCTGTTTTTT. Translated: CASRPVRLVKTGELFF.

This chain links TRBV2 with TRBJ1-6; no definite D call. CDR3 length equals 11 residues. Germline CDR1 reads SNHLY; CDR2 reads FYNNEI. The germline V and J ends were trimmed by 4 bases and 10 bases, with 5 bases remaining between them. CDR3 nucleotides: TGTGCCAGCAGTGGTAGCTCACCCCTCCACTTT. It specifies CASSGSSPLHF. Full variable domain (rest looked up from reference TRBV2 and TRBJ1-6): EPEVTQTPSHQVTQMGQEVILRCVPISNHLYFYWYRQILGQKVEFLVSFYNNEISEKSEIFDDQFSVERPDGSNFTLKIRSTKLEDSAMYFCASSGSSPLHFGNGTRLTVT.

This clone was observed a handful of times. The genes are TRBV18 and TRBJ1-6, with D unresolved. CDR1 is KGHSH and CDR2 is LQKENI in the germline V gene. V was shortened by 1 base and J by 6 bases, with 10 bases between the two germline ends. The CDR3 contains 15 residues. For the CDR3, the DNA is TGTGCCAGCTCACCACGGAGCGACCGTAATTCACCCCTCCACTTT. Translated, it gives CASSPRSDRNSPLHF.

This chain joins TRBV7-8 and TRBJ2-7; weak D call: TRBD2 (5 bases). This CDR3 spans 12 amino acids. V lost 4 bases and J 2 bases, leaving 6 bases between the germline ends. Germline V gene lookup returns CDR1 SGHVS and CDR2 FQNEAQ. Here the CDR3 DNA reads TGTGCCAGCAGCTACGGGACCTACGAGCAGTACTTC. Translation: CASSYGTYEQYF.

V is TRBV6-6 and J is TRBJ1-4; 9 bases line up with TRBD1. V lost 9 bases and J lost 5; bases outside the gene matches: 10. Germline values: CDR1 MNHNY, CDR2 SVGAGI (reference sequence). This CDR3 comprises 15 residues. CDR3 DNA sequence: TGTGCCAGGCGAGGACAGGGGATTCAAAATGAAAAACTGTTTTTT. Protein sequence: CARRGQGIQNEKLFF.

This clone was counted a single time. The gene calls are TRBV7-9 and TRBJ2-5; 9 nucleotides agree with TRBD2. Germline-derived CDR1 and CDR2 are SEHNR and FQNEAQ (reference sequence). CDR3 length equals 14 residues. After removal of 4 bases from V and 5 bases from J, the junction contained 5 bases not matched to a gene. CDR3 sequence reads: CASSSIAGVETQYF. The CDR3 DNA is TGTGCCAGCAGCTCAATAGCGGGGGTGGAGACCCAGTACTTC.

The CDR3 is CATSHDRGRLGYTF. The CDR3 nucleotides are TGTGCCACCAGCCATGACAGGGGGCGCCTTGGCTACACCTTC. The chain is built from TRBV15 and TRBJ1-2; TRBD1 agrees at 10 bases. Germline trimming cut 5 bases from V and 7 bases from J; bases unmatched to any gene: 7. The CDR3 spans 14 residues. Germline V gene data show CDR1 as LNHNV and CDR2 as YYDKDF (reference sequence).

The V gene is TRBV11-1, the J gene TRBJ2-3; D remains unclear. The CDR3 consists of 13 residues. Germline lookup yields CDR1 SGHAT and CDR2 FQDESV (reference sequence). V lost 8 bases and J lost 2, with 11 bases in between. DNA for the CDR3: TGTGCCAGCGCTCGAACTTTCACAGATACGCAGTATTTT. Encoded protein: CASARTFTDTQYF. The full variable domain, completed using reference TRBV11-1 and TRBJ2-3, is EAEVAQSPRYKITEKSQAVAFWCDPISGHATLYWYRQILGQGPELLVQFQDESVVDDSQLPKDRFSAERLKGVDSTLKIQPAELGDSAMYLCASARTFTDTQYFGPGTRLTVL.

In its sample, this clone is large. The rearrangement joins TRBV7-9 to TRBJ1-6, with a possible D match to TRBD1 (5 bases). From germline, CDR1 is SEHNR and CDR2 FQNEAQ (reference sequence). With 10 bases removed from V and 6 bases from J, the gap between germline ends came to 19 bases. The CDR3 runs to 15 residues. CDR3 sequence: CATHGPTAINSPLHF. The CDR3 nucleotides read TGTGCCACCCACGGTCCGACAGCCATTAATTCACCCCTCCACTTT.